Detailed here is one TCR beta chain. V was cut by 4 bases and J by 6 bases, with 10 bases left in between. The CDR3 is made up of 12 amino acids. CDR1 is LGHDT and CDR2 is YNNKEL in the germline V gene (reference sequence). These data originate in a study of T-cell memory formation after mild COVID-19. TCRdb independently ran MiXCR on the 5' RACE reads; one entry per CDR3 protein. The sample contains around 370,000 distinct CDR3 sequences, more than 20% of which appear only once. The TCR sequence derives from an adult woman who had mild COVID-19 (a few samples of this study predate the infection). Cell type and time point are not known. What was sequenced was PBMCs or a T cell subset sorted from them (not recorded which). This chain joins TRBV3-1 and TRBJ2-7; possible D gene TRBD2, 6 bases. This CDR3 reads CASSPGLGEQYF. CDR3 DNA: TGTGCCAGCAGCCCGGGACTTGGCGAGCAGTACTTC.